This TCR beta chain was captured by sequencing in a study of patients and donors after allogeneic stem cell transplantation. MiXCR was run by TCRdb on the RT-PCR reads, yielding one entry per CDR3 protein. The table records more than 850,000 distinct CDR3 sequences, over 15% of them present only once. Per germline, CDR1 SEHNR and CDR2 FQNEAQ (reference sequence). J gave up 3 bases and V 5 bases, and 14 bases lay outside the gene matches. The CDR3 runs 17 residues. V is TRBV7-9 and J is TRBJ2-7; TRBD1 agrees at 9 bases. Sequenced sample: blood, either unsorted or a sorted T cell fraction (not recorded which). The source is a human donor who was either an allogeneic HSCT recipient or a stem cell or donor lymphocyte infusion donor (not recorded which). It is not recorded whose cells these are; they may come from a transplant donor. DNA for the CDR3: TGTGCCAGCAGCGTACAAAGACCGGACAGGGGCTTCTACGAGCAGTACTTC. Amino acid sequence: CASSVQRPDRGFYEQYF.